The T cell receptor (beta chain) described here comes from a study of blood T cells in healthy people across ages (dated by TCRdb to the mid-2010s). About the study as a whole: Template switching captured roughly one uniquely barcoded TCR beta cDNA molecule per two T cells in model experiments. The study analyzed two additional independent replicas of 1 million unique cDNA reads from the same blood draw for two donors, one aged 18 to 30 and one aged 80 or older. To avoid experimental bias, donors of different ages were randomly spread across the sequencing lanes. The donors were divided into four age groups: young (average around 16 years), middle-aged (approximately 42), aged (approximately 62) and long-lived (roughly 82). Using deep sequencing normalized with unique cDNA molecular identifiers, the study measured how TCR beta repertoire diversity changes with age.

Cut back by 1 base and 0 bases, the V and J ends lie 13 bases apart. As encoded in the germline V gene (reference sequence), CDR1 is LGHDT while CDR2 is YNNKEL. There are 17 amino acids in the CDR3, from cysteine to phenylalanine inclusive. The CDR3 DNA has 51 bases and is translated from base 1. Regarding this clonotype: Its antigen is still unknown. Within one base of it there is no much larger clone, and no base qualities were kept.

Libraries were made using 5' RACE. For sequencing, an Illumina HiSeq 2500 was employed. A second PCR of about 6 to 12 cycles was performed with a sample-barcoded 5' primer and a J-beta primer mix. A template-switch 5' adaptor carrying 12 random nucleotides introduced a unique molecular identifier onto each TCR beta cDNA molecule. Each sample yielded at least 2.5 million CDR3-containing paired-end reads. First-strand cDNA synthesis was performed from all RNA using the Mint cDNA synthesis kit, with priming by a TRBC-specific oligonucleotide. After uracil-DNA glycosylase treatment, a first 18-cycle PCR used universal primers M1SS and BC2_uni_R on all cDNA. The source study handled its data this way. Normalization of each sample was performed by random selection of 1 million high-quality reads, each carrying a distinct molecular identifier. Instead of being binned into consensus sequences, reads with shared molecular identifiers were discarded. MiTCR, run with a Q25 quality threshold and the strictest error-elimination algorithm, handled CDR3 identification, clonotype clustering and error correction. Lower-bound total TCR beta diversity was estimated with a nonparametric unseen species model using Euler transformation. The public reads were reprocessed in TCRdb via fastp at Q25 and MiXCR, keeping in-frame beta chains. Each entry is one CDR3 protein sequence, shown with its most common DNA and genes. It is TCRdb's table, rather than the study itself, that gives the V and J calls and clone size. The sample table holds over 700,000 distinct CDR3 sequences, of which less than 70% were seen once. The top ten hold about 42% of the sample.

General study outcomes and caveats: As age increased, observed TCR beta diversity per million T cells dropped in a roughly linear way, and a significant reduction was already evident by age about 40. The percentage of naive T cells measured by flow cytometry correlated strongly with observed TCR beta diversity. Estimates of total diversity based on one million sequenced T cells were regarded as lower bounds and as underestimates. Bulk unsorted PBMC profiling prevented conclusive comparison of naive and antigen-experienced compartments. Compared with the aged group, the long-lived group had more naive CD4+ T cells, fewer expanded clones and increased TCR diversity, a pattern suggesting age selection. Because donor CMV infection status was unknown, age-related changes in expanded clonotypes were potentially confounded.

Systemically healthy Caucasian individuals from Russia, 35 to 50 in total and aged 6 to 90 years, were included as donors. Each donor gave 8 to 10 milliliters of peripheral blood, drawn into EDTA-treated Vacutainer tubes. PBMCs were isolated by Ficoll-Paque density-gradient centrifugation, with at least 6 million obtained per sample. Trizol reagent was used to extract total RNA from PBMCs, with at least 5.5 micrograms per sample. For every donor, an aliquot of PBMCs went through flow cytometry to measure the percentages of naive CD45RAhigh/CD27high T cells. The specimen sequenced was blood. The sequence came from a man older than 75 in good health. The rearrangement joined TRBV3-1 to TRBJ2-1, with TRBD2 as a weak D call on 5 bases. The DNA reads as follows: TGTGCCAGCAGCCAAGGAGCGGAAGGACGCTCCTACAATGAGCAGTTCTTC. This translates into CASSQGAEGRSYNEQFF.